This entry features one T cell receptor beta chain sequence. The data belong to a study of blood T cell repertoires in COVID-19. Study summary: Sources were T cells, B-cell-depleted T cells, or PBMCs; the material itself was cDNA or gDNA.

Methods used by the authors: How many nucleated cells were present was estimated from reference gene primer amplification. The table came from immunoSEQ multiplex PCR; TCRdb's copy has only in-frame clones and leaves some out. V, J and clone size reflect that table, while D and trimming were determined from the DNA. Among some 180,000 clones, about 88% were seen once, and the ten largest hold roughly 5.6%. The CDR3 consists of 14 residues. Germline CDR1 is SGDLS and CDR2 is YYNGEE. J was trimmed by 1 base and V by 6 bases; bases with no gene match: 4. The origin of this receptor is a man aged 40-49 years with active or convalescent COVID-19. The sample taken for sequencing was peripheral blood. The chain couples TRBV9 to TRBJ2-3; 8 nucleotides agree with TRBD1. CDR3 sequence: CASNKDRGTDTQYF. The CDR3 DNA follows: TGTGCCAGCAACAAGGACAGGGGCACAGATACGCAGTATTTT.